A single TCR beta chain is shown here with its context. The antigen is undetermined. This sample is part of a study of cytomegalovirus exposure and HLA in healthy donors. Findings of the study overall: Rarity held for most TCR sequences, but there were some public TCRs that occurred in many donors.

Method: immunoSEQ multiplex PCR; TCRdb's copy keeps in-frame clones and lacks some. The profile shows 150,000 to 180,000 clones, 85% to 90% of them singletons. CDR3 length: 15 amino acids. V shed 2 bases, J shed 8 bases, and the junction held 7 bases outside the gene matches. CDR1 is SGHRS and CDR2 is YFSETQ in the germline V gene. These donors were members of the roughly 120-subject validation cohort, a group separate from the roughly 670-subject first cohort. The sample consisted of PBMCs. This receptor was taken from a human donor in good health. V gene TRBV5-1 combines with J gene TRBJ1-4, with TRBD1 identical over 9 bases. CDR3 residues: CASSLLGQGGEKLFF. The CDR3 bases are TGCGCCAGCAGCTTACTGGGACAGGGCGGCGAAAAACTGTTTTTT.